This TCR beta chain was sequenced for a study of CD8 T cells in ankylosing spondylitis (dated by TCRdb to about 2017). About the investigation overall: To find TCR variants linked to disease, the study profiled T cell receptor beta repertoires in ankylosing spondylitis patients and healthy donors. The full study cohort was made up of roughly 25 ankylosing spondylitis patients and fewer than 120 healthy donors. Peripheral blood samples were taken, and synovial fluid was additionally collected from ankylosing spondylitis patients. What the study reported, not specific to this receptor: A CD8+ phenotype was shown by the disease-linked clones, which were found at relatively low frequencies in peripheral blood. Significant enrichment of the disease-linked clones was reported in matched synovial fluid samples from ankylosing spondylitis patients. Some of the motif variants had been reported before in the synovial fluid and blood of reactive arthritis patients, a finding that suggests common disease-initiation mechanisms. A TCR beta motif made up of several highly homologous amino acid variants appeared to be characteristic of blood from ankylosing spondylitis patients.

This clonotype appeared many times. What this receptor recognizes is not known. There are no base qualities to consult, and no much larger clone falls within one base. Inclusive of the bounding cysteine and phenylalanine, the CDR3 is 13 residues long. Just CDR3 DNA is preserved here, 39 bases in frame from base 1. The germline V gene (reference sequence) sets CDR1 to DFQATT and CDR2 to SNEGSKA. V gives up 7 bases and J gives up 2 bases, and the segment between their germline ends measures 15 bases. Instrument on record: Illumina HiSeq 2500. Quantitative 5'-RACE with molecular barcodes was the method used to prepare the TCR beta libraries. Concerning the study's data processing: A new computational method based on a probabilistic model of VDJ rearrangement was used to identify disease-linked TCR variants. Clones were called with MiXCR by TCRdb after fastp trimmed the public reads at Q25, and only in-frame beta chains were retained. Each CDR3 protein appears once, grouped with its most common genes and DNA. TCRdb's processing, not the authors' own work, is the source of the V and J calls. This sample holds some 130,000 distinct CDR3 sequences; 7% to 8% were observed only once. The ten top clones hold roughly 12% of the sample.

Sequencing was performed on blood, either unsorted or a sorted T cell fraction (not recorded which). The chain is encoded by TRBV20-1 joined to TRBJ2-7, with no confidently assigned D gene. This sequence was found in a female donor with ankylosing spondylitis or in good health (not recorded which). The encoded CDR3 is CSVPSRQAYEQYF. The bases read TGCAGTGTGCCCTCGAGACAAGCCTACGAGCAGTACTTC.